The 13 T cell receptor beta chains in this list originate from one sample, sequenced in a study of shared clonotypes between healthy human individuals. Assay: immunoSEQ multiplex PCR; the TCRdb copy retains only in-frame clones and omits some. Here the sample spans roughly 200,000 clones, roughly 70% being singletons. The material sequenced was memory CD4+ T cells sorted from blood. Described subset: CD45RA-negative fraction. The receptor source for this set is a young man in good health.

This rearrangement joins TRBV4-3 to TRBJ2-7; 9 nucleotides match TRBD1. After removal of 3 bases from V and 5 bases from J, the junction contained 5 bases not matched to a gene. The CDR3 is 14 amino acids. Germline CDR1 reads LGHNA; CDR2 reads YSLEER. CDR3 sequence (DNA): TGCGCCAGCAGCCAGGGACAGGGTTGGGACGAGCAGTACTTC. It is translated as CASSQGQGWDEQYF.

The rearrangement joins TRBV5-4 to TRBJ2-7, with 8 bases that match TRBD1. V lost 8 bases and J lost 5; bases outside the gene matches: 12. The CDR3 sequence is 14 residues long. The germline gives CDR1 SGHNT, CDR2 YYREEE (reference sequence). This chain's CDR3 is CASTKDPQGDEQYF. Written as DNA, the CDR3 is TGTGCCAGTACGAAGGACCCACAGGGGGACGAGCAGTACTTC.

As regards this clone: An end of the junction does not agree with germline; a read error may underlie this. This chain joins TRBV5-1 and TRBJ2-7; D gene uncertain. The CDR3 spans 13 residues. Germline CDR1 reads SGHRS; CDR2 reads YFSETQ. DNA for the CDR3: TGTGCCAGCAGCTTGGTGGTCGGGCACGAGCAGTACTTC. It translates to CASSLVVGHEQYF.

This chain joins TRBV27 and TRBJ1-2, with TRBD1 identical over 7 bases. The trim removed 8 bases at V and 9 bases at J, leaving 9 bases unmatched. CDR3 size: 12 residues. From germline, CDR1 is MNHEY and CDR2 SMNVEV (reference sequence). The CDR3 region is CASGLTGMSYTF. For the CDR3, the DNA is TGTGCCAGCGGATTGACAGGGATGAGCTACACCTTC.

This clone has just a few counts. The sample has other DNA sequences that encode this CDR3 too. J is TRBJ2-1 and V is TRBV2, with D possibly TRBD2 on 5 matching bases. This CDR3 has 14 amino acids. Germline V gene sequence: CDR1 SNHLY, CDR2 FYNNEI. Trimming shortened V by 4 bases and J by 4 bases, and 11 bases separated the two germline ends. The CDR3 region has the DNA TGTGCCAGCAGTGCCAGCGGACGATACAATGAGCAGTTCTTC. Its translation: CASSASGRYNEQFF.

The V and J genes are TRBV5-5 and TRBJ1-2; 7 positions match TRBD1. CDR1 and CDR2 from the germline V gene are SGHKS and YYEKEE (reference sequence). The CDR3 is made up of 16 amino acids. V gave up 4 bases and J gave up 4 bases; unmatched junction bases: 13. In nucleotides, the CDR3 is TGTGCCAGCAGCCCCGCCGGGACAGTGGATGCCTATGGCTACACCTTC. Translation: CASSPAGTVDAYGYTF.

The V call is TRBV5-8, the J call TRBJ2-5; D assignment may be TRBD1 or TRBD2 (6 bases each). V was shortened by 4 bases and J by 1 base, with 11 bases between the two germline ends. Germline V gives CDR1 SGHTS, CDR2 YDEGEE. The CDR3 extends over 14 amino acids. The CDR3 reads CASSPEGGQETQYF. DNA of the CDR3: TGTGCCAGCAGCCCGGAGGGGGGCCAAGAGACCCAGTACTTC.

This sequence joins TRBV19 and TRBJ2-5; 13 bases map to TRBD2. This CDR3 region has 15 residues. After removal of 9 bases from V and 2 bases from J, the junction contained 6 bases not matched to a gene. Germline V gives CDR1 LNHDA, CDR2 SQIVND (reference sequence). The CDR3 here is CASRTSGSRQETQYF. CDR3 in DNA: TGTGCCAGCCGGACTAGCGGGAGTAGGCAAGAGACCCAGTACTTC.

The V call is TRBV5-1, the J call TRBJ2-1, with D possibly being TRBD1 (6 bases). V lost 3 bases and J 4 bases, leaving 11 bases between the germline ends. There are 14 residues in the CDR3. From germline, CDR1 is SGHRS and CDR2 YFSETQ. The CDR3, as DNA: TGCGCCAGCAGCTCCGGACAGAAATACAATGAGCAGTTCTTC. Its translation: CASSSGQKYNEQFF. Full variable domain (missing parts from reference TRBV5-1 and TRBJ2-1): KAGVTQTPRYLIKTRGQQVTLSCSPISGHRSVSWYQQTPGQGLQFLFEYFSETQRNKGNFPGRFSGRQFSNSRSEMNVSTLELGDSALYLCASSSGQKYNEQFFGPGTRLTVL.

About this clone itself: The junction shows a germline mismatch at one end, possibly a read error. This sequence joins TRBV7-7 and TRBJ2-5; D might be TRBD1 or TRBD2, each matching 5 bases. CDR1 SSHAT and CDR2 FNYEAQ come from the germline V gene (reference sequence). The CDR3 has 16 amino acids. The CDR3 loop reads CASSLGTFTGQETQYF. Here the CDR3 DNA reads TGTGCTAGCAGCTTAGGGACGTTTACAGGACAAGAGACCCAGTACTTC.

CDR3: CASSTGISGGYTF. CDR3 nucleotide sequence: TGTGCCAGCAGCACCGGGATCTCGGGAGGCTACACCTTC. V usage is TRBV6-1 and J usage is TRBJ1-2; D gene unclear. Trimming stripped 6 bases from V and 8 bases from J, with 16 bases between. CDR3 size: 13 residues. The germline V gene encodes CDR1 MNHNS and CDR2 SASEGT.

The V call is TRBV7-8, the J call TRBJ1-1; 8 bases align to TRBD1. J was trimmed by 11 bases and V by 5 bases; bases with no gene match: 7. In germline, CDR1 is SGHVS, CDR2 FQNEAQ. This CDR3 is 12 amino acids long. CDR3 residues: CASSMQTGEAFF. CDR3 in DNA: TGTGCCAGCAGCATGCAGACAGGGGAGGCTTTCTTT.

The rearrangement uses TRBV6-1 and TRBJ1-5, with D possibly TRBD1 on 5 matching bases. Germline lookup yields CDR1 MNHNS and CDR2 SASEGT. The CDR3 totals 13 residues. Trimming pared 11 bases from V and 0 bases from J, leaving 11 bases between. The CDR3 protein is CAGGADSNQPQHF. DNA for the CDR3: TGTGCCGGGGGAGCCGATAGCAATCAGCCCCAGCATTTT.